This T cell receptor beta chain was sequenced for a study of T cell repertoires in aging, cancer and after chemotherapy. Across the study: Patients with glioblastoma brain tumors were sampled before and after temozolomide-based therapy.

Study-wide findings and caveats: In cancer patients, declining TCR diversity with age involved lost richness and lost evenness.

This CDR3 spans 15 amino acids. V was pared by 6 bases and J by 4 bases, with 8 bases of the junction left unmatched. Germline-derived CDR1 and CDR2 are MNHEY and SVGEGT. Peripheral blood genomic DNA, not sorted cells or RNA, was the template. Comment on this clonotype: Its specificity is not known.

TRB rearrangements spanning V, D and J were amplified using mixed TRB-A/B primers. From the multiplex PCR reads, TCRdb called clonotypes with MiXCR, one entry per CDR3 protein. The sample has roughly 1,800 distinct CDR3 sequences, about 20% seen once. The chain has TRBV6-2 or TRBV6-3 and TRBJ2-5, with TRBD1 identical over 10 bases. The sequencing input was blood. This TCR came from a human donor with a solid tumor. CDR3 DNA: TGTGCCAGCAGCTGGGGACAGGGGTTCGGAGAGACCCAGTACTTC. Translation gives CASSWGQGFGETQYF.